In its sample, the clone carrying this T cell receptor beta chain was seen a few times. Antigen unknown. The sample originates from a study of beta chain features in type 1 diabetes. Study results and caveats: For Type 1 diabetes patients, all four CD4+ subsets carried TCRB CDR3s that were moderately but significantly shorter. Whether TCRB rearrangement is influenced by HLA type went unresolved here.

Per germline, CDR1 SQVTM and CDR2 ANQGSEA. The CDR3 totals 13 residues. V shed 6 bases and J shed 1 base, with 12 bases lying between them. Of the isolated RNA, all was reverse transcribed, and so the sequenced material was expressed TCRB transcripts. The method was immunoSEQ multiplex PCR; TCRdb's version includes in-frame clones alone and lacks a portion of them. The sample includes 120,000 to 150,000 clones, 10% to 15% of them seen just once. This clonotype originated in a man aged 18 to 35 with type 1 diabetes. The chain combines TRBV29-1 with TRBJ1-1, with D maybe TRBD1 (6 bases). What was sequenced was central memory CD4+ T cells from blood. As DNA, the CDR3 is TGCAGCGTGCACAGGGAGGGGAACACTGAAGCTTTCTTT. It yields the protein CSVHREGNTEAFF. The whole variable domain, remainder taken from reference TRBV29-1 and TRBJ1-1, is SAVISQKPSRDICQRGTSLTIQCQVDSQVTMMFWYRQQPGQSLTLIATANQGSEATYESGFVIDKFPISRPNLTFSTLTVSNMSPEDSSIYLCSVHREGNTEAFFGQGTRLTVV.